This T cell receptor beta chain was observed in a study of CD8 T cells in ankylosing spondylitis. The study's findings and limits: The study looked at matched synovial fluid samples from ankylosing spondylitis patients. Disease-linked clones were reported to be significantly enriched there. In synovial fluid and blood from reactive arthritis, some motif variants were previously reported. Apparently characteristic of ankylosing spondylitis blood was a TCR beta motif (fewer than 10 highly homologous variants). Disease-associated clones were CD8+ and fairly uncommon in peripheral blood.

Molecular-barcoded quantitative 5'-RACE produced these TCR beta libraries. TCRdb re-called the 5' RACE reads with MiXCR, one entry per CDR3 protein. The table includes some 840,000 distinct CDR3 sequences, 10% to 15% detected once. V was shortened by 5 bases and J by 6 bases, with 10 bases between the two germline ends. There are 12 residues in the CDR3. Comments on this clonotype: Its cognate antigen is unknown.

This clonotype originated in a male donor with ankylosing spondylitis. Sequences were obtained from blood, either unsorted or a sorted T cell fraction (not recorded which). This chain uses TRBV12-3 or TRBV12-4 with TRBJ2-5, with a weak D call TRBD1 (6 bases). CDR3 coding DNA: TGTGCCAGCAGTAGGGACACTCAGACCCAGTACTTC. This codes for CASSRDTQTQYF.